This T cell receptor (beta chain) was observed in a study of cytomegalovirus exposure and HLA in healthy donors. Overall study context: From HLA-typed donors, an early data release held about 92 million unique TCRs. General study points: Later on, an analysis tied about 17,000 TCR beta sequences to HLA alleles at 0.05 false discovery rate. Diagnosis of cytomegalovirus status made by the classifier reportedly showed high specificity and sensitivity. Listed as cytomegalovirus-associated were 150 to 200 TCR beta chains.

Comment on this clone: Its specificity is not known.

It was with 60 Vbeta and 13 Jbeta primers that the PCR ran. Measured with immunoSEQ multiplex PCR; TCRdb has only the in-frame clones, and not every one. This sample carries 110,000 to 150,000 clones, 65% to 80% of them seen once, and the ten largest clones take roughly 1.2%. Germline CDR1 reads LNHDA; CDR2 reads SQIVND (reference sequence). With 7 bases clipped from V and 4 bases from J, the junction kept 10 bases outside the gene matches. The CDR3 has 15 amino acids. The TCR was taken from a male donor in good health and CMV-seropositive. This chain joins TRBV19 and TRBJ1-5; 7 nucleotides align to TRBD1. What was sequenced was PBMCs. Here the CDR3 reads CASKTSGGGNQPQHF. CDR3 nucleotide sequence: TGTGCCAGTAAGACCTCAGGGGGTGGTAATCAGCCCCAGCATTTT.